The rows below give T cell receptor beta chains drawn from one sample of a study of T-cell reconstitution after alpha-beta-depleted transplantation in children. TCRdb reprocessed the PCR reads with MiXCR, giving one entry per CDR3 protein. The data show about 200,000 distinct CDR3 sequences, with roughly 6.3% seen just once and roughly 4.8% held by the top ten. This sample comprised PBMCs, obtained before TCRalphabeta/CD19-depleted stem cell transplant. Source of these receptors: a girl in the first two years of life with combined immunodeficiency, due to receive a stem cell transplant. Both conserved end residues are part of each CDR3. The D gene is left open where the match is weak. Only part of the rows carry a size: once, few, many, or a class if the clone is expanded.

J gene	clone size	D gene	V gene	CDR3 protein	CDR3 DNA
TRBJ1-2	few	TRBD1	TRBV18	CASSTIQGAINYGYTF	TGTGCCAGCTCAACAATTCAGGGGGCGATTAACTATGGCTACACCTTC
TRBJ2-3	many	TRBD2	TRBV6-5	CASSYSSLSGEHTDTQYF	TGTGCCAGCAGTTACTCGAGTCTTAGCGGGGAGCACACAGATACGCAGTATTTT
TRBJ1-5	many	.	TRBV7-2	CASSKGYNQPQHF	TGTGCCAGCAGCAAGGGGTACAATCAGCCCCAGCATTTT
TRBJ2-6	many	.	TRBV3-1	CASSPPGPRISGANVLTF	TGTGCCAGCAGCCCCCCGGGACCGAGGATCTCTGGGGCCAACGTCCTGACTTTC
TRBJ2-1	many	TRBD2	TRBV11-1	CASRLRTSGTYNEQFF	TGTGCCAGCAGGCTGCGGACTAGCGGGACCTACAATGAGCAGTTCTTC
TRBJ2-5	.	TRBD2	TRBV7-8	CASSLVATTSGEETQYF	TGTGCCAGCAGCTTAGTAGCGACGACTAGCGGGGAAGAGACCCAGTACTTC
TRBJ2-3	.	.	TRBV12-3/TRBV12-4	CASSLSPPGDPSTDTQYF	TGTGCCAGCAGTTTATCCCCCCCAGGGGACCCTAGCACAGATACGCAGTATTTT
TRBJ2-7	many	TRBD1	TRBV20-1	CSAGDSYEQYF	TGCAGTGCGGGGGACAGCTACGAGCAGTACTTC
TRBJ2-1	many	TRBD1	TRBV4-1	CASSFPGQGPDEQFF	TGCGCCAGCAGCTTTCCGGGACAGGGTCCGGATGAGCAGTTCTTC
TRBJ1-5	many	.	TRBV15	CATSSQGQGNQPQHF	TGTGCCACCAGCAGTCAAGGGCAGGGCAATCAGCCCCAGCATTTT
TRBJ2-1	many	TRBD2	TRBV6-1	CASSRLAEYEQFF	TGTGCCAGCAGCCGACTAGCAGAATATGAGCAGTTCTTC
TRBJ2-7	many	.	TRBV7-9	CASSPEEGRAYEQYF	TGTGCCAGCAGCCCGGAGGAAGGCAGGGCCTACGAGCAGTACTTC
TRBJ1-1	many	.	TRBV4-1	CASSQGGMNTEAFF	TGCGCCAGCAGCCAGGGGGGTATGAACACTGAAGCTTTCTTT
TRBJ2-7	many	.	TRBV4-3	CASSQARDSIYEQYF	TGCGCCAGCAGCCAAGCCCGGGACTCCATCTACGAGCAGTACTTC
TRBJ2-2	many	.	TRBV15	CATSRETLLRGFGELFF	TGTGCCACCAGCAGAGAAACCCTTCTACGGGGGTTCGGGGAGCTGTTTTTT
TRBJ1-1	many	.	TRBV29-1	CSAPLGGLNTEAFF	TGCAGCGCCCCACTAGGGGGGCTGAACACTGAAGCTTTCTTT
TRBJ1-1	many	TRBD1	TRBV7-2	CASSLVMYRGMNTEAFF	TGTGCCAGCAGCTTAGTGATGTACAGGGGGATGAACACTGAAGCTTTCTTT
TRBJ2-2	many	TRBD2	TRBV28	CASSLEPSGGLTGELFF	TGTGCCAGCAGTTTGGAACCTAGCGGAGGCCTCACCGGGGAGCTGTTTTTT
TRBJ2-5	many	.	TRBV28	CASSLNVAQDRLSFQETQYF	TGTGCCAGCAGTTTAAATGTCGCGCAGGATCGGTTAAGTTTTCAAGAGACCCAGTACTTC
TRBJ1-2	.	.	TRBV7-9	CASSFAAGGVHYGYTF	TGTGCCAGCAGCTTCGCCGCGGGGGGGGTTCATTATGGCTACACCTTC
TRBJ1-1	many	.	TRBV9	CASSVSGRGMGAFF	TGTGCCAGCAGCGTATCGGGACGGGGTATGGGAGCTTTCTTT
TRBJ2-1	many	TRBD2	TRBV13	CASSFTVSGRWEQFF	TGTGCCAGCAGCTTTACTGTTAGCGGGAGGTGGGAGCAGTTCTTC
TRBJ2-3	few	TRBD1	TRBV7-2	CASSFSLGQGSDTQYF	TGTGCCAGCAGCTTTAGCCTCGGACAGGGCAGCGATACGCAGTATTTT
TRBJ2-1	many	.	TRBV20-1	CSASIRVGDNEQFF	TGCAGTGCTAGTATTCGGGTTGGGGACAATGAGCAGTTCTTC